The count of the clone carrying this TCR beta chain is one. This record comes from a study of graft-versus-host responses after intestinal transplantation. J was trimmed by 8 bases and V by 5 bases; bases with no gene match: 11. CDR3 length equals 14 residues. Germline CDR1 SGHVS, CDR2 FQNEAQ. Assay: immunoSEQ multiplex PCR; the TCRdb copy retains only in-frame clones and omits some. The data contain some 24,000 clones, around two fifths of them singletons. The TCR was taken from a human patient who received an intestinal transplant. This sample comprised alloreactive CD4+ T cells from a mixed lymphocyte reaction culture, obtained before intestinal transplant. Indicated subset: CFSE-low proliferating T cells sorted from roughly 6-day pre-transplant mixed lymphocyte reaction (GvH or HvG direction). This chain connects TRBV7-8 to TRBJ1-2; 7 nucleotides agree with TRBD1. The CDR3 nucleotides read TGTGCCAGCAGCAATACAGGGGTCCAGGGCGGCTACACCTTC. It translates to CASSNTGVQGGYTF.